Each of the 8 T cell receptor beta chains below was sequenced from the same sample in a study of neurological immune-mediated disorders. TCRdb reprocessed the 5' RACE reads with MiXCR, giving one entry per CDR3 protein. In the table there are fewer than 65,000 distinct CDR3 sequences, about 4% of which are singletons. The source material was PBMCs. These receptors were collected from a man in his forties or fifties with multiple sclerosis.

This clonotype was counted many times. The junction and the germline gene differ at one end; a read error may be behind it. The chain uses TRBV27 and TRBJ1-5; D unclear. The CDR3 is made up of 13 amino acids. The germline gives CDR1 MNHEY, CDR2 SMNVEV (reference sequence). The CDR3: CASSFRRNQPQNF. The CDR3 nucleotides are TGTGCCAGCAGTTTTAGGAGGAATCAGCCCCAGAATTTT.

As for this clonotype: Given a much more abundant clone one base away, this may be a read error. The CDR3 DNA follows: TGCAGCGCTCGGACAGGTGGGAATGACAAACTGTTTTTT. Translation gives CSARTGGNDKLFF. The chain employs TRBV29-1 and TRBJ1-4; 7 nucleotides align to TRBD1. The germline CDR1 and CDR2 sequences are SQVTM and ANQGSEA. CDR3 length: 13 amino acids.

This clonotype has just a few counts. This may be a read error: a much more frequent sequence differs by one nucleotide. Here the CDR3 DNA reads TGCGCCAGCAGCCAAATAGGGGAAAGCAATCAGCCCCAGCATTTT. Its translation: CASSQIGESNQPQHF. This chain links TRBV4-1 with TRBJ1-5; D might be TRBD1 (5 bases). V was trimmed by 2 bases and J by 1 base, leaving 9 bases between them. The CDR3 spans 15 residues. Germline CDR1 MGHRA, CDR2 YSYEKL.

As for this clonotype: The junction differs from germline at one of its ends, possibly a read error. This sequence joins TRBV20-1 and TRBJ1-5; no clear D. Germline CDR1 reads DFQATT; CDR2 reads SNEGSKA (reference sequence). This CDR3 has 13 amino acids. The CDR3 reads CSARSVGNQPQNF. Written as DNA, the CDR3 is TGCAGTGCTAGAAGCGTGGGTAATCAGCCCCAGAATTTT.

This clonotype was counted at least ten times. This chain uses TRBV5-1 with TRBJ1-1; TRBD1 aligns across 7 bases. This CDR3 is 15 amino acids long. J lost 4 bases, V lost 3 bases, and 9 bases had no gene match. The germline gives CDR1 SGHRS, CDR2 YFSETQ. The CDR3 is CASSSTGSGGTEAFF. In DNA form, the CDR3 reads TGCGCCAGCAGCTCGACAGGGTCTGGTGGCACTGAAGCTTTCTTT.

This clonotype was observed many times. The chain joins TRBV6-5 to TRBJ1-1; weak D call: TRBD1 (6 bases). This CDR3 is 14 amino acids long. V lost 3 bases and J lost 0, with 8 bases in between. Germline-derived CDR1 and CDR2 are MNHEY and SVGAGI. CDR3 amino acids: CASSYGQMNTEAFF. As DNA, the CDR3 is TGTGCCAGCAGTTATGGACAGATGAACACTGAAGCTTTCTTT.

This clonotype occurred many times. The V and J genes are TRBV5-1 and TRBJ1-5; no reliable D call. Between the trimmed V and J ends, which lost 0 bases and 4 bases, there was a span of 11 bases. The CDR3 contains 15 residues. Germline-derived CDR1 and CDR2 are SGHRS and YFSETQ. The chain's CDR3 is CASSLEGTENQPQHF. The CDR3 DNA is TGCGCCAGCAGCTTGGAAGGAACAGAAAATCAGCCCCAGCATTTT.

This clonotype was seen repeatedly, ten times or more. J is TRBJ1-4 and V is TRBV15; D unresolved. The CDR3 loop spans 13 amino acids. The germline V gene encodes CDR1 LNHNV and CDR2 YYDKDF (reference sequence). Trimming shortened V by 6 bases and J by 8 bases, and 13 bases separated the two germline ends. CDR3 residues: CATRNTRREKLFF. In DNA form, the CDR3 reads TGTGCCACCAGAAACACAAGGAGGGAAAAACTGTTTTTT.